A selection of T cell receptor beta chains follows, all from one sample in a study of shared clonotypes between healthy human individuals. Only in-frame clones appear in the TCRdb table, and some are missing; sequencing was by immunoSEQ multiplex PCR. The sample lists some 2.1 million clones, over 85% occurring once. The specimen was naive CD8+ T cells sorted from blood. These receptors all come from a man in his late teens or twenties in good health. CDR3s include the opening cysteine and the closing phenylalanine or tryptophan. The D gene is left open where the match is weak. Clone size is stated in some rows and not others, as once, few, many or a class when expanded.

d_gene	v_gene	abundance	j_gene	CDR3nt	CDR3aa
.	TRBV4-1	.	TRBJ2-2	TGCGCCAGCAGCCAAAGAGGGGTAGGGGGATTCACCGGGGAGCTGTTTTTT	CASSQRGVGGFTGELFF
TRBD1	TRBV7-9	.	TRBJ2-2	TGTGCCAGCAGACAGTACACAGGGGACACCGGGGAGCTGTTTTTT	CASRQYTGDTGELFF
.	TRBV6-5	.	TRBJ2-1	TGTGCCAGCAGTTACGTGGACAGCGATGAGCAGTTCTTC	CASSYVDSDEQFF
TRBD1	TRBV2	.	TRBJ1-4	TGTGCCAGCAGTGAGATGGCAGGGGGAATGGCAACTAATGAAAAACTGTTTTTT	CASSEMAGGMATNEKLFF
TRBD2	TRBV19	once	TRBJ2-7	TGTGCCTCCCCGGAGACTAGCGGGAGGAAATACGAGCAGTACTTC	CASPETSGRKYEQYF
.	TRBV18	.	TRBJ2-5	TGTGCCAGCTCACGAAACGACTACCAAGAGACCCAGTACTTC	CASSRNDYQETQYF
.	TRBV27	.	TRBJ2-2	TGTGCCAGCAGTCCCATAGGTGGGGCCGGGGAGCTGTTTTTT	CASSPIGGAGELFF
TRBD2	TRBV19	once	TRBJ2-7	TGTGCCAGTAGGGGAGGGAACTACGAGCAGTACTTC	CASRGGNYEQYF
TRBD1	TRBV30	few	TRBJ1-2	TGTGCCTGGAGGATACAGGGGGGTGACTATGGCTACACCTTC	CAWRIQGGDYGYTF
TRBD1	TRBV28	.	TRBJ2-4	TGTGCCAGCAGTTCGTCGGACAGGATTAAGTACTTC	CASSSSDRIKYF
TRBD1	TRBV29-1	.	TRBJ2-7	TGCAGCGTTGAAGAAGGGACAGGGGGAAGGTCCTACGAGCAGTACTTC	CSVEEGTGGRSYEQYF
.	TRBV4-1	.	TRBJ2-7	TGCGCCAGCAGCCAAGATGGGGCGGGCCGTACCTACGAGCAGTACTTC	CASSQDGAGRTYEQYF
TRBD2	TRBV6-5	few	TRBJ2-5	TGTGCCAGCAGTGGACTAGCGGGGGCCCAAGAGACCCAGTACTTC	CASSGLAGAQETQYF
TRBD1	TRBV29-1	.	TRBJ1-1	TGCAGCGTATCGACAGGGGGGTACACTGAAGCTTTCTTT	CSVSTGGYTEAFF
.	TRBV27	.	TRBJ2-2	TGTGCCAGCAGTTTCTGGACCGGGGAGCTGTTTTTT	CASSFWTGELFF
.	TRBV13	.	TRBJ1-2	TGTGCCAGCAGCTTAGAAAGGTCTAACTATGGCTACACCTTC	CASSLERSNYGYTF
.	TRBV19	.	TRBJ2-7	TGTGCCAGTAGCGCAGGATACTCCTACGAGCAGTACTTC	CASSAGYSYEQYF
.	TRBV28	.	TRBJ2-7	TGTGCCAGCAGATCGCCGGACATGGCCTACGAGCAGTACTTC	CASRSPDMAYEQYF
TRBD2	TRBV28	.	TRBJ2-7	TGTGCCAGCAGTTCTGGACTAGCGGAATACGAGCAGTACTTC	CASSSGLAEYEQYF
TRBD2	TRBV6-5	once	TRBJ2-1	TGTGCCAGCAGACTTCTAGCGGGGGCCTACAATGAGCAGTTCTTC	CASRLLAGAYNEQFF
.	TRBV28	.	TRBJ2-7	TGTGCCAGCAGTTTAGGCGGTACCTACGAGCAGTACTTC	CASSLGGTYEQYF
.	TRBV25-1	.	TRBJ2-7	TGTGCCAGCAGTGACGGGGGAAAGGGCGAGCAGTACTTC	CASSDGGKGEQYF